Below, 29 T cell receptor beta chains from the same sample are listed, as sequenced in a study of blood T cells in healthy people across ages. For the second PCR, which ran for roughly 6 to 12 cycles, a sample-barcoded 5' primer and a J-beta primer mix were used. In TCRdb, the 5' RACE reads were re-called with MiXCR into one record per CDR3 protein. The table lists roughly 2 million distinct CDR3 sequences, around 50% of them singletons, with over 2% in the top ten. Sequencing used blood. The receptors derive from a woman aged 40 to 55 in good health.

This clonotype has a handful of counts. The rearrangement links TRBV6-2 or TRBV6-3 to TRBJ2-5, with D possibly matching TRBD1 (5 bases). Trimming took 8 bases from V and 2 from J, leaving 12 bases between them. Per germline, CDR1 MNHEY and CDR2 SVGEGT. CDR3 length: 13 residues. CDR3 amino acids: CASVTHRQETQYF. The CDR3 region has the DNA TGTGCCAGCGTGACCCACAGGCAAGAGACCCAGTACTTC.

The chain joins TRBV29-1 to TRBJ2-3, with TRBD2 matching over 10 bases. The CDR3 contains 16 residues. In germline, CDR1 is SQVTM, CDR2 ANQGSEA. The V and J ends lost 7 bases and 2 bases, in that order; junction bases with no gene match: 12. The CDR3 region has the DNA TGCAGCGGTGTCCCGGGACTAGCGACCAACACAGATACGCAGTATTTT. Its translation: CSGVPGLATNTDTQYF.

This clonotype occurred a few times. This sequence joins TRBV20-1 and TRBJ2-5; no firm D call. The V gene's germline CDR1 is DFQATT and CDR2 SNEGSKA (reference sequence). There are 12 residues in the CDR3. Deletions cut 1 base from V and 5 bases from J, with 8 bases between. The CDR3: CSARVQEETQYF. The CDR3, as DNA: TGCAGTGCTAGAGTGCAGGAGGAGACCCAGTACTTC.

V and J are TRBV6-1 and TRBJ2-7; 8 bases map to TRBD2. The J call may be mistaken, given a closer DNA end match to TRBJ2-5. The CDR3 sequence is 17 residues long. CDR1 is MNHNS, CDR2 SASEGT, per germline. CDR3 residues: CASSPTSGSRLGETQYF. The CDR3 bases are TGTGCCAGCAGTCCTACTAGCGGATCTAGATTAGGAGAGACCCAGTACTTC.

This clonotype was found a few times. The rearrangement uses TRBV7-2 and TRBJ2-3, with D possibly being TRBD2 (6 bases). The CDR3 spans 14 residues. The V and J ends lost 5 bases and 4 bases respectively, with 13 bases between them. The V gene's germline CDR1 is SGHTA and CDR2 FQGNSA. CDR3 residues: CASSATRVSDTQYF. CDR3 bases: TGTGCCAGCAGCGCGACTAGGGTCTCAGATACGCAGTATTTT.

V and J are TRBV6-2 or TRBV6-3 and TRBJ2-7; D might be TRBD2 (6 bases). Germline V lookup: CDR1 MNHEY, CDR2 SVGEGT. The CDR3 contains 13 residues. V was clipped by 6 bases and J by 2 bases, with 11 bases between them. CDR3 sequence (DNA): TGTGCCAGCAGGACGGGGGTTCCCTACGAGCAGTACTTC. Protein product: CASRTGVPYEQYF.

This clonotype has just a few counts. This chain uses TRBV10-3 with TRBJ2-7; 9 nucleotides align to TRBD1. V lost 10 bases to trimming and J lost 1 base; unmatched junction nucleotides: 8. Germline values: CDR1 ENHRY, CDR2 SYGVKD. This CDR3 has 14 residues. The DNA for the CDR3 is TGTGCCACCGCCGGGACAGGGAGATCCTACGAGCAGTACTTC. It codes for CATAGTGRSYEQYF.

The V call is TRBV11-2, the J call TRBJ1-2; 9 bases align to TRBD1. Per germline, CDR1 SGHAT and CDR2 FQNNGV. The CDR3 is 16 residues long. Germline trimming cut 5 bases from V and 7 bases from J; bases unmatched to any gene: 14. The DNA for the CDR3 is TGTGCCAGCAGCCTCTACCTCGGACAGGGGCGGCGTGGCTACACCTTC. Translated: CASSLYLGQGRRGYTF.

The V and J genes are TRBV11-2 and TRBJ2-5; 7 nucleotides line up with TRBD2. The CDR3 has 15 amino acids. The germline CDR1 and CDR2 sequences are SGHAT and FQNNGV. V lost 2 bases and J lost 1; bases outside the gene matches: 4. The CDR3 spells CASSLLRTSQETQYF. In nucleotides, the CDR3 is TGTGCCAGCAGCTTATTACGGACTAGCCAAGAGACCCAGTACTTC.

The rearrangement uses TRBV20-1 and TRBJ2-3, with a tentative D call TRBD1 (6 bases). The CDR3 runs to 17 residues. Trimming left V 1 base short and J 4 bases short, with 21 bases between. Germline CDR1 is DFQATT and CDR2 is SNEGSKA (reference sequence). DNA for the CDR3: TGCAGTGCTAGAGGGTGGGGGCTCCTAGGCACGGCAGATACGCAGTATTTT. Encoded protein: CSARGWGLLGTADTQYF.

J is TRBJ2-5 and V is TRBV28; D remains ambiguous. Germline V gives CDR1 MDHEN, CDR2 SYDVKM. There are 13 residues in the CDR3. V was cut by 7 bases and J by 11 bases, with 20 bases left in between. The CDR3 spells CASTQMSPYEQYF. DNA for the CDR3: TGTGCCAGCACACAAATGAGCCCTTATGAGCAGTACTTC.

The chain joins TRBV12-3 or TRBV12-4 to TRBJ2-5; possible D gene TRBD2, 5 bases. Gene TRBJ2-7 matches the end of the DNA better, so the J call may be wrong. This CDR3 comprises 13 residues. The CDR3 loop is CASSLVTIDEQYF. CDR3 sequence (DNA): TGTGCCAGCAGTTTGGTGACTATAGACGAGCAGTACTTC.

The sample holds a few counts of this clonotype. J is TRBJ2-5 and V is TRBV4-1, with D perhaps TRBD1 or TRBD2 (5 bases each). The CDR3 extends over 16 amino acids. V dropped 1 base and J dropped 3 bases, with 15 bases sitting between them. Looked up from germline, CDR1 is MGHRA and CDR2 is YSYEKL. In DNA, the CDR3 is TGCGCCAGCAGCCAAGGGCAGGCTCGAGGGGAAGAGACCCAGTACTTC. Its translation: CASSQGQARGEETQYF.

This clonotype was found once. The CDR3 here is CASSSDGQGVDGYTF. Written as DNA, the CDR3 is TGCGCCAGCAGCTCAGATGGACAGGGAGTTGATGGCTACACCTTC. The rearrangement uses TRBV5-1 and TRBJ1-2; the match to TRBD1 covers 8 bases. Unmatched junction bases numbered 10, after V lost 3 bases and J lost 6 bases. The CDR3 length is 15 residues. Germline assignment: CDR1 SGHRS and CDR2 YFSETQ.

The chain carries TRBV28 and TRBJ2-1; D possibly corresponds to TRBD1 (6 bases). CDR1 and CDR2 from the germline V gene are MDHEN and SYDVKM. There are 15 residues in the CDR3. The ends were cut back, 5 bases at V and 0 bases at J, with 11 bases in the middle. The CDR3 nucleotides are TGTGCCAGCAGTACCGGACAGCACTCCTACAATGAGCAGTTCTTC. Its translation: CASSTGQHSYNEQFF.

The chain's CDR3 is CSAPKGTNYGYTF. CDR3 sequence (DNA): TGCAGTGCGCCGAAGGGCACCAACTATGGCTACACCTTC. V is TRBV20-1 and J is TRBJ1-2; D unclear. CDR1 and CDR2 (germline): DFQATT, SNEGSKA (reference sequence). V was trimmed by 6 bases and J by 2 bases, leaving 13 bases between them. This CDR3 has 13 amino acids.

Only a few counts were recorded for this clonotype. The chain is built from TRBV20-1 and TRBJ2-1; 11 nucleotides agree with TRBD2. Per the germline V gene, CDR1 is DFQATT and CDR2 is SNEGSKA (reference sequence). Trimming removed 3 bases from V and 4 bases from J; junction bases left unmatched: 5. The CDR3 sequence is 15 residues long. The CDR3 region has the DNA TGCAGTGCTAGTCCCTTAGCGGGGGGGTACAATGAGCAGTTCTTC. Its translation is CSASPLAGGYNEQFF.

This rearrangement joins TRBV6-5 to TRBJ1-5; D gene unclear. Germline CDR1 reads MNHEY; CDR2 reads SVGAGI. V was pared by 2 bases and J by 2 bases, with 10 bases between. CDR3 length equals 15 residues. CDR3 sequence (DNA): TGTGCCAGCAGTTACCGGCAGTTTGGCAATCAGCCCCAGCATTTT. As protein: CASSYRQFGNQPQHF.

The rearrangement links TRBV2 to TRBJ2-5; 13 bases match TRBD2. Germline lookup yields CDR1 SNHLY and CDR2 FYNNEI. CDR3 length: 17 residues. Unmatched junction bases numbered 11, after V lost 5 bases and J lost 5 bases. The CDR3 DNA reads as TGTGCCAGCAGTTCCCCTCTAGGACTAGCGGGGGAGGAGACCCAGTACTTC. It yields the protein CASSSPLGLAGEETQYF.

There are a few counts of this clonotype. The V gene is TRBV15, the J gene TRBJ2-5, with 8 bases lining up with TRBD2. J was trimmed by 0 bases and V by 3 bases; bases with no gene match: 9. The length of the CDR3 is 17 residues. Germline V gene lookup returns CDR1 LNHNV and CDR2 YYDKDF (reference sequence). This CDR3 reads CATSSGTRAPYQETQYF. The CDR3 region has the DNA TGTGCCACCAGCAGCGGGACTAGAGCCCCTTACCAAGAGACCCAGTACTTC.

The genes are TRBV5-1 and TRBJ2-7; unclear D gene. The J call could be wrong; TRBJ2-5 is a better fit for the DNA end. The CDR3 length is 13 residues. Per the germline V gene, CDR1 is SGHRS and CDR2 is YFSETQ. The CDR3 nucleotides are TGCGCCAGCAGCTTGGTTCCGGTGGAGACCCAGTACTTC. Its protein product is CASSLVPVETQYF.

The rearrangement joins TRBV2 to TRBJ1-2; tentatively, D is TRBD1 (5 bases). Germline V gene sequence: CDR1 SNHLY, CDR2 FYNNEI. The V end lost 1 base, the J end lost 5 bases, and 17 bases lay between the germline ends. The CDR3 is 16 amino acids. The CDR3 DNA sequence: TGTGCCAGCAGTGAAGGCATCGGGACCGGGGGGTATGGCTACACCTTC. It translates to CASSEGIGTGGYGYTF.

This clonotype appeared a single time. This chain uses TRBV4-3 with TRBJ2-5; 9 positions match TRBD2. The CDR3 contains 14 residues. Trimming cost V 4 bases and J 5 bases; bases outside gene matches: 5. Germline CDR1 LGHNA, CDR2 YSLEER. The CDR3 sequence is CASSRSLAGETQYF. The CDR3 region has the DNA TGCGCCAGCAGCCGATCGCTAGCGGGGGAGACCCAGTACTTC.

This clonotype has just a few counts. This chain joins TRBV7-2 and TRBJ2-3; D could derive from TRBD1 or TRBD2 (5 bases each). Trimming left V 5 bases short and J 5 bases short, with 17 bases between. Germline-derived CDR1 and CDR2 are SGHTA and FQGNSA. This CDR3 has 15 amino acids. The CDR3 DNA reads as TGTGCCAGCAGCATTGTTGGGGGTACGGGAGATACGCAGTATTTT. It translates to CASSIVGGTGDTQYF.

This clonotype was detected only a few times. V and J are TRBV12-3 or TRBV12-4 and TRBJ2-7, with 8 bases matching TRBD1. This CDR3 is 15 amino acids long. The ends lost 6 bases at V and 5 bases at J; junction bases unmatched: 12. DNA for the CDR3: TGTGCCAGCAGCCGCTCGGACAGGGTCCTCAACGAGCAGTACTTC. It codes for CASSRSDRVLNEQYF.

Points on this clonotype: At one of its ends the junction is not consistent with the germline gene, which may arise from a read error. The genes are TRBV7-7 and TRBJ2-1; TRBD1 matches at 7 bases. The CDR3 sequence is 14 residues long. From germline, CDR1 is SSHAT and CDR2 FNYEAQ (reference sequence). The CDR3 DNA sequence: TGTGCTAGCAGCTTAGTCCCACAGGGGAATGAGCAGTTCTTC. Its translation: CASSLVPQGNEQFF.

This clonotype has just a few counts. The chain has TRBV19 and TRBJ1-5, with TRBD1 matching 8 bases. The CDR3 runs to 13 residues. Germline V gene sequence: CDR1 LNHDA, CDR2 SQIVND (reference sequence). V lost 7 bases, J lost 5 bases, and 4 bases stayed unmatched. CDR3 nucleotides: TGTGCCAGTACGGCGGACAGGGATCAGCCCCAGCATTTT. Translation: CASTADRDQPQHF.

This clonotype has a handful of counts. The V call is TRBV20-1, the J call TRBJ2-3; 7 bases line up with TRBD1. This CDR3 region has 15 residues. The junction had 7 bases not matched to a gene; V was cut back by 3 bases and J by 1 base. The germline V gene has CDR1 DFQATT and CDR2 SNEGSKA (reference sequence). The CDR3 sequence: CSARRPGTGTDTQYF. CDR3 nucleotide sequence: TGCAGTGCTAGGCGCCCCGGGACAGGCACAGATACGCAGTATTTT.

In nucleotides, the CDR3 is TGTGCCAGCAGCCCTGGCGGGGGGGCTCGCGGGGATACGCAGTATTTT. This encodes CASSPGGGARGDTQYF. The chain employs TRBV7-2 and TRBJ2-3; 9 bases agree with TRBD2. Germline CDR1 is SGHTA and CDR2 is FQGNSA. Trimming at V came to 5 bases and at J to 6 bases, leaving 12 bases not matched to a gene. The CDR3 spans 16 residues. The whole variable domain, remainder taken from reference TRBV7-2 and TRBJ2-3, is GAGVSQSPSNKVTEKGKDVELRCDPISGHTALYWYRQSLGQGLEFLIYFQGNSAPDKSGLPSDRFSAERTGGSVSTLTIQRTQQEDSAVYLCASSPGGGARGDTQYFGPGTRLTVL.